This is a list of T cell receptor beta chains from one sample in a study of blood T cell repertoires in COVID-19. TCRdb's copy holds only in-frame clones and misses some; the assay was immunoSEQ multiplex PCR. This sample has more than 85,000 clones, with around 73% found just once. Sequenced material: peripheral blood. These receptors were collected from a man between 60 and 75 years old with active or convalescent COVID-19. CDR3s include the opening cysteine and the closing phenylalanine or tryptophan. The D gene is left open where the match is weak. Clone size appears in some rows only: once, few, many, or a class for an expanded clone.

CDR3 protein: CASSPFSNSPLHF; CDR3 DNA: TGTGCCAGCAGTCCCTTTTCTAATTCACCCCTCCACTTT; D gene: -; V gene: TRBV27; J gene: TRBJ1-6; clone size: -
CDR3 protein: CASSIGQTQGLNYGYTF; CDR3 DNA: TGTGCCAGCAGTATAGGACAGACCCAAGGGTTGAACTATGGCTACACCTTC; D gene: -; V gene: TRBV25-1; J gene: TRBJ1-2; clone size: -
CDR3 protein: CASSEARMTYEQYF; CDR3 DNA: TGTGCCAGCAGTGAAGCGCGGATGACCTACGAGCAGTACTTC; D gene: -; V gene: TRBV6-1; J gene: TRBJ2-7; clone size: -
CDR3 protein: CASSTTPGFNEKLFF; CDR3 DNA: TGTGCCAGCAGTACTACCCCCGGTTTTAATGAAAAACTGTTTTTT; D gene: -; V gene: TRBV27; J gene: TRBJ1-4; clone size: -
CDR3 protein: CASSRTEQYGYTF; CDR3 DNA: TGTGCCAGCAGCCGGACAGAGCAGTATGGCTACACCTTC; D gene: -; V gene: TRBV7-9; J gene: TRBJ1-2; clone size: -
CDR3 protein: CASVVAGQRGQPQHF; CDR3 DNA: TGTGCCAGCGTTGTCGCGGGTCAGAGAGGACAGCCCCAGCATTTT; D gene: -; V gene: TRBV28; J gene: TRBJ1-5; clone size: once
CDR3 protein: CASSEVTGSYGYTF; CDR3 DNA: TGCGCCAGCAGCGAAGTGACAGGGAGCTATGGCTACACCTTC; D gene: TRBD1; V gene: TRBV5-1; J gene: TRBJ1-2; clone size: -
CDR3 protein: CASSPISGGAEAFF; CDR3 DNA: TGTGCCAGCAGTCCGATATCGGGGGGCGCTGAAGCTTTCTTT; D gene: -; V gene: TRBV7-9; J gene: TRBJ1-1; clone size: -
CDR3 protein: CASSPGNRGEKLFF; CDR3 DNA: TGTGCCAGCAGCCCCGGGAATCGTGGGGAAAAACTGTTTTTT; D gene: -; V gene: TRBV11-2; J gene: TRBJ1-4; clone size: few
CDR3 protein: CASSLGAGNEAFF; CDR3 DNA: TGTGCCAGCAGCCTAGGGGCAGGCAACGAAGCTTTCTTT; D gene: -; V gene: TRBV7-9; J gene: TRBJ1-1; clone size: -
CDR3 protein: CASSNGTGIEAFF; CDR3 DNA: TGTGCCAGCAGCAACGGGACAGGGATTGAAGCTTTCTTT; D gene: TRBD1; V gene: TRBV7-9; J gene: TRBJ1-1; clone size: few
CDR3 protein: CASSNSPSTGATEAFF; CDR3 DNA: TGTGCCAGCAGCAATAGCCCATCAACAGGGGCCACTGAAGCTTTCTTT; D gene: TRBD1; V gene: TRBV11-2; J gene: TRBJ1-1; clone size: -
CDR3 protein: CAISESQEQFF; CDR3 DNA: TGTGCCATCAGTGAGTCGCAGGAGCAGTTCTTC; D gene: -; V gene: TRBV10-3; J gene: TRBJ2-1; clone size: -
CDR3 protein: CASIRQGTMNTEAFF; CDR3 DNA: TGTGCCAGTATTAGACAGGGGACCATGAACACTGAAGCTTTCTTT; D gene: TRBD1; V gene: TRBV5-4; J gene: TRBJ1-1; clone size: -
CDR3 protein: CSVTPQETQYF; CDR3 DNA: TGCAGCGTTACTCCCCAAGAGACCCAGTACTTC; D gene: -; V gene: TRBV29-1; J gene: TRBJ2-5; clone size: -
CDR3 protein: CASSEPGTEKQYF; CDR3 DNA: TGTGCCAGCAGTGAGCCCGGGACAGAAAAGCAGTATTTT; D gene: TRBD1; V gene: TRBV6-1; J gene: TRBJ2-3; clone size: -
CDR3 protein: CAWSPTTERGRGEKLFF; CDR3 DNA: TGTGCCTGGAGTCCGACTACGGAGAGGGGGAGGGGTGAAAAACTGTTTTTT; D gene: -; V gene: TRBV30; J gene: TRBJ1-4; clone size: -
CDR3 protein: CASSLRQGNSPLHF; CDR3 DNA: TGTGCCAGCAGTTTAAGGCAGGGTAATTCACCCCTCCACTTT; D gene: -; V gene: TRBV28; J gene: TRBJ1-6; clone size: few
CDR3 protein: CAWRGSLNTEAFF; CDR3 DNA: TGTGCCTGGAGGGGGAGTTTGAACACTGAAGCTTTCTTT; D gene: -; V gene: TRBV30; J gene: TRBJ1-1; clone size: -
CDR3 protein: CASTPRGLAGLNNEQFF; CDR3 DNA: TGTGCCAGCACCCCACGGGGGCTAGCGGGTCTGAACAATGAGCAGTTCTTC; D gene: TRBD2; V gene: TRBV2; J gene: TRBJ2-1; clone size: -
CDR3 protein: CASSRTQSTDTQYF; CDR3 DNA: TGTGCCAGCAGTAGGACTCAGAGCACAGATACGCAGTATTTT; D gene: -; V gene: TRBV2; J gene: TRBJ2-3; clone size: -
CDR3 protein: CASSRLTDRGPTEAFF; CDR3 DNA: TGCGCCAGCAGCCGTTTAACCGACAGGGGGCCGACTGAAGCTTTCTTT; D gene: TRBD1; V gene: TRBV5-1; J gene: TRBJ1-1; clone size: few
CDR3 protein: CASSRQGGSTDTQYF; CDR3 DNA: TGTGCCAGCAGCCGCCAGGGGGGAAGCACAGATACGCAGTATTTT; D gene: -; V gene: TRBV5-4; J gene: TRBJ2-3; clone size: -